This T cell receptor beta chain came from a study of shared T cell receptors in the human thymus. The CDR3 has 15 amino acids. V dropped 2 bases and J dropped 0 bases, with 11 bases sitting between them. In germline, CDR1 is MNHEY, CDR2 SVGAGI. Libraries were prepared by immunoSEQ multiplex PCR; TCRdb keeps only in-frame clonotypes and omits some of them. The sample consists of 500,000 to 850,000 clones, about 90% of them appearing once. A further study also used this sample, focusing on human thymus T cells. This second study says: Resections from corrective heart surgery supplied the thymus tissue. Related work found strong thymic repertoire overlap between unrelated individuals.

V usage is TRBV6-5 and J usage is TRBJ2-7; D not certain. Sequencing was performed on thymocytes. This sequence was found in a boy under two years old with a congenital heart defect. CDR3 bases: TGTGCCAGCAGTTACCAAACGACACTCTCCTACGAGCAGTACTTC. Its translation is CASSYQTTLSYEQYF.